This T cell receptor (beta chain) was captured by sequencing in a study of technical replicates of blood from a handful of donors. CDR1 is LNHDA and CDR2 is SQIVND in the germline V gene (reference sequence). Trimming cost V 8 bases and J 0 bases; bases outside gene matches: 0. The CDR3 runs to 12 residues. This clone has just one count. Assay used: immunoSEQ multiplex PCR; TCRdb lists only in-frame clones, some missing. Among 68,000 or so clones, 95% to 97% were seen once, and the ten largest hold approximately 0.26%. Sequencing was performed on T cells isolated from PBMCs. The TCR comes from a human donor in good health. The chain carries TRBV19 and TRBJ1-2; TRBD1 matches at 7 bases. The CDR3 spells CASGTANYGYTF. In nucleotides, the CDR3 is TGTGCCAGTGGGACAGCTAACTATGGCTACACCTTC.